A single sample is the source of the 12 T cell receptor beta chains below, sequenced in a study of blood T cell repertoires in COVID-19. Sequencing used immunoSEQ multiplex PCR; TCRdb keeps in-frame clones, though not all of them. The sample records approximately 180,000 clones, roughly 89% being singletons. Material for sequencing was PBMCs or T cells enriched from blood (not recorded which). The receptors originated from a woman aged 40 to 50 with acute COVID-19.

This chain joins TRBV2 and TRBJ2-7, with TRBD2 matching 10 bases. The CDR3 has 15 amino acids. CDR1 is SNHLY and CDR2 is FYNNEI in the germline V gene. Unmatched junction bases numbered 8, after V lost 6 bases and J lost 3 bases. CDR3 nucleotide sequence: TGTGCCAGCAGACCCGGACTAGCGGTAGACTACGAGCAGTACTTC. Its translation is CASRPGLAVDYEQYF.

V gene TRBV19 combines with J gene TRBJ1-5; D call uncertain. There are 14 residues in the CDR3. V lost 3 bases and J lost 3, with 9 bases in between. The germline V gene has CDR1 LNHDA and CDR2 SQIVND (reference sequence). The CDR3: CASSIAEYNQPQHF. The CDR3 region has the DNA TGTGCCAGTAGTATCGCGGAGTACAATCAGCCCCAGCATTTT.

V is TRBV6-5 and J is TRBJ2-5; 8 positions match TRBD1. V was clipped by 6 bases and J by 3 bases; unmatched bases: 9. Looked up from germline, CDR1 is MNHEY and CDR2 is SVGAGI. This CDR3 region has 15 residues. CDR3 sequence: CASRATGAREETQYF. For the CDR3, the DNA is TGTGCCAGCAGAGCGACAGGGGCCAGAGAAGAGACCCAGTACTTC.

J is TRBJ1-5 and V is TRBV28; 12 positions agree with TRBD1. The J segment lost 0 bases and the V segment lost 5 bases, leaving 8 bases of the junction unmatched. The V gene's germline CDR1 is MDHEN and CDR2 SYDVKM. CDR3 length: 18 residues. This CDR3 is CASSHRDRGLHSNQPQHF. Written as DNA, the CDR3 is TGTGCCAGCAGTCACCGGGACAGGGGGCTGCATAGCAATCAGCCCCAGCATTTT.

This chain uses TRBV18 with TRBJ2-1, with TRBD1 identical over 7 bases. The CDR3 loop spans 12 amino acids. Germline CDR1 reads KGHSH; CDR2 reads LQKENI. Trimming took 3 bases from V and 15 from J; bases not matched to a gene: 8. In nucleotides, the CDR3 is TGTGCCAGCTCACCCGACAGGGCTCATAGGTTCTTC. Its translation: CASSPDRAHRFF. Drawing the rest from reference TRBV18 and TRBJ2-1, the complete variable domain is NAGVMQNPRHLVRRRGQEARLRCSPMKGHSHVYWYRQLPEEGLKFMVYLQKENIIDESGMPKERFSAEFPKEGPSILRIQQVVRGDSAAYFCASSPDRAHRFFGPGTRLTVL.

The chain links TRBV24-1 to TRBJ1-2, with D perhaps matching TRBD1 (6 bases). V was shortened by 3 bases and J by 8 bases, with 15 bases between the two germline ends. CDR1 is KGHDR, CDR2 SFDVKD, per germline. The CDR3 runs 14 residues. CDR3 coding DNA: TGTGCCACCAGTGATACAACAGGGTCGGGAGGCTACACCTTC. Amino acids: CATSDTTGSGGYTF.

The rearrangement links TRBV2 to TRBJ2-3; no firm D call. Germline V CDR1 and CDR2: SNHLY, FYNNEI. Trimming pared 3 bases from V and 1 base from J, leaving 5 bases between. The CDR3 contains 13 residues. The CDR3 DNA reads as TGTGCCAGCAGTGACCTACGCACAGATACGCAGTATTTT. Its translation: CASSDLRTDTQYF.

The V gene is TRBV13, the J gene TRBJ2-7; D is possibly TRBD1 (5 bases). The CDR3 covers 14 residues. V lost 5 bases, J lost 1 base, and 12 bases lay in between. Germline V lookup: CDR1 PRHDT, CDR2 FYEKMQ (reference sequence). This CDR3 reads CASSPQGRSYEQYF. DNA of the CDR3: TGTGCCAGCAGCCCCCAGGGCAGGTCCTACGAGCAGTACTTC.

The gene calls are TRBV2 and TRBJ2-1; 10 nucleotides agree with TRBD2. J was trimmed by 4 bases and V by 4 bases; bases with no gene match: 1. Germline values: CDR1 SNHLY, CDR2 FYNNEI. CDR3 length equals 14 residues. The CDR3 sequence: CASSASGGYNEQFF. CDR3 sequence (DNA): TGTGCCAGCAGTGCTAGCGGGGGATACAATGAGCAGTTCTTC.

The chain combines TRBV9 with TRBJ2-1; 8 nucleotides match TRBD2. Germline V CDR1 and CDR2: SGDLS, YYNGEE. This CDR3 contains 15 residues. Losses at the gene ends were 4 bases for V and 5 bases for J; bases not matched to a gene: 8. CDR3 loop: CASSTRLAPNNEQFF. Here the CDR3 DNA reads TGTGCCAGCAGCACCCGACTAGCGCCCAACAATGAGCAGTTCTTC. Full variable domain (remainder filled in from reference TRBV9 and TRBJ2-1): DSGVTQTPKHLITATGQRVTLRCSPRSGDLSVYWYQQSLDQGLQFLIQYYNGEERAKGNILERFSAQQFPDLHSELNLSSLELGDSALYFCASSTRLAPNNEQFFGPGTRLTVL.

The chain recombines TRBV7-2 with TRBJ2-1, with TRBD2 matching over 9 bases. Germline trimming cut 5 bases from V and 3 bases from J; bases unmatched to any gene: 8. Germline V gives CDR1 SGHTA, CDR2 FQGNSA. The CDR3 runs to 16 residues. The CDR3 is CASSQRGGAGYNEQFF. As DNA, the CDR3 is TGTGCCAGCAGCCAGCGCGGGGGGGCAGGCTACAATGAGCAGTTCTTC.

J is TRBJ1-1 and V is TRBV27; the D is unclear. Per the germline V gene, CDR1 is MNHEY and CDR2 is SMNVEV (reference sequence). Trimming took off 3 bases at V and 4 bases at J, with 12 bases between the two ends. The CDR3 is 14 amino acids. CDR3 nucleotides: TGTGCCAGCAGTTTGAATCCTTTCGGCACTGAAGCTTTCTTT. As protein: CASSLNPFGTEAFF.